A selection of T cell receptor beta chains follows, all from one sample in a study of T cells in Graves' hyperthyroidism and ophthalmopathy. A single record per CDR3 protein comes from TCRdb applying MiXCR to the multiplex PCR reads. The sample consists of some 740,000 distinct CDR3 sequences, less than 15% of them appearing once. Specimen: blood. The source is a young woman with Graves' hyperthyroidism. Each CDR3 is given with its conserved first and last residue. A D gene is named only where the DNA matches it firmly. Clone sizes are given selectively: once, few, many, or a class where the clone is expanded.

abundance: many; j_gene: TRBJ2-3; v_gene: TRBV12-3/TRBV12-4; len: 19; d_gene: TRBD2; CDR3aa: CASSRGLAPIGAHTDTQYF; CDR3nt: TGTGCCAGCAGTCGGGGACTAGCGCCCATCGGGGCACACACAGATACGCAGTATTTT
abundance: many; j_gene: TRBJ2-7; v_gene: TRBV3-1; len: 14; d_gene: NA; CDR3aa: CASSIDRAPQQQYF; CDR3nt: TGTGCCAGCAGCATCGATCGGGCCCCGCAGCAGCAGTACTTC
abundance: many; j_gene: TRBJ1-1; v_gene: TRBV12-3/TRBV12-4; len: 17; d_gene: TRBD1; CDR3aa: CASSLEGTGVRLTEAFF; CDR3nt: TGTGCCAGCAGTTTAGAGGGGACAGGGGTCCGCTTGACTGAAGCTTTCTTT
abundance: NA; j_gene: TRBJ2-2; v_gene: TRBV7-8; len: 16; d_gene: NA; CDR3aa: CASRQAVASAGGELFF; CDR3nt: TGTGCCAGCAGACAGGCGGTAGCTAGCGCCGGCGGGGAGCTGTTTTTT
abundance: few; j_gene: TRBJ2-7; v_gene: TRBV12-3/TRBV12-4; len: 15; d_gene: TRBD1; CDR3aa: CASSPGTGVIHEQYF; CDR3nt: TGTGCCAGCAGTCCGGGGACAGGGGTAATCCACGAGCAGTACTTC
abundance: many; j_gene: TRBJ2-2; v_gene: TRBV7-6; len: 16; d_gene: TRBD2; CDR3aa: CASSLEAGTNTGELFF; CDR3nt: TGTGCCAGCAGCTTAGAAGCGGGGACGAACACCGGGGAGCTGTTTTTT
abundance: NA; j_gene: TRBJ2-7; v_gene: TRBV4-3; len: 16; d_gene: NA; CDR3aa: CASSPDGGGLRSEQYF; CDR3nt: TGCGCCAGCAGCCCCGACGGCGGGGGCCTCCGGAGCGAGCAGTACTTC
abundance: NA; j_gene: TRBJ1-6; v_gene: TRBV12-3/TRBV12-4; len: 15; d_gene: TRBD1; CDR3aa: CASRPSGQQDSPLHF; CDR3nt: TGTGCCAGCAGACCCTCGGGACAGCAAGATTCACCCCTCCACTTT
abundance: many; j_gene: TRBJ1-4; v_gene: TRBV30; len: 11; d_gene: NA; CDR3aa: CAWKRNEKLFF; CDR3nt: TGTGCCTGGAAACGTAATGAAAAACTGTTTTTT
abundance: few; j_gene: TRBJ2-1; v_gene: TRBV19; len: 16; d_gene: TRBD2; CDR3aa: CASSVGLAASLNEQFF; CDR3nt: TGTGCCAGTAGTGTCGGACTAGCGGCAAGTCTCAATGAGCAGTTCTTC
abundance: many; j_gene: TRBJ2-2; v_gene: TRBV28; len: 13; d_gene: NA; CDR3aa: CASSPLGSGELFF; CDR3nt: TGTGCCAGCTCCCCCCTAGGCTCCGGGGAGCTGTTTTTT
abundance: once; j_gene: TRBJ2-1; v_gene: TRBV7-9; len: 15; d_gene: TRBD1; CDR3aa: CASSAYRGRRDEQFF; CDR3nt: TGTGCCAGCAGCGCTTACAGGGGGCGAAGGGATGAGCAGTTCTTC
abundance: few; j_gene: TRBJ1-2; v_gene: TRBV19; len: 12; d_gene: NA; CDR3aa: CASSEVNYGYTF; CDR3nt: TGTGCCAGTAGTGAAGTTAACTATGGCTACACCTTC
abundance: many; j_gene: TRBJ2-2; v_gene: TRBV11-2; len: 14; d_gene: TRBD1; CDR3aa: CASSARTGFGELFF; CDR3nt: TGTGCCAGCAGCGCACGGACAGGGTTCGGGGAGCTGTTTTTT
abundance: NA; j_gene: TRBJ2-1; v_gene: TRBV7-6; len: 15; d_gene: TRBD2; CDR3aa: CASSSGLAGAREQFF; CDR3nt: TGTGCCAGCAGCTCCGGACTAGCGGGAGCTCGCGAGCAGTTCTTC
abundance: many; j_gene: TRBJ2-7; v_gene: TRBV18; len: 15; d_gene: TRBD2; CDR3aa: CASSPTSGAAYEQYF; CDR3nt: TGTGCCAGCTCACCCACTAGCGGTGCCGCCTACGAGCAGTACTTC
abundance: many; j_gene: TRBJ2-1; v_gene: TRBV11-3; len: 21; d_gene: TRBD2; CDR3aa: CASSLSKWGTSGKESDNEQFF; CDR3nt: TGTGCCAGCAGCTTAAGTAAGTGGGGGACTAGCGGGAAGGAATCGGACAATGAGCAGTTCTTC
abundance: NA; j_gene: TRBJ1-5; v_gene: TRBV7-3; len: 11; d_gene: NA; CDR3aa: CASSTRKPQHF; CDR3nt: TGTGCCAGCAGCACCCGTAAACCCCAGCATTTT
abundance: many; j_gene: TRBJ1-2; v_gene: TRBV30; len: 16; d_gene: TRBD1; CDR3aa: CAWGNWDRGAVYGYTF; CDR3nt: TGTGCCTGGGGGAACTGGGACAGGGGGGCCGTCTATGGCTACACCTTC
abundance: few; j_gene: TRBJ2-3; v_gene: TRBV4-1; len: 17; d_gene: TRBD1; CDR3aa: CASSQPLRQGATDTQYF; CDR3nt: TGCGCCAGCAGCCAACCACTTCGACAGGGGGCTACAGATACGCAGTATTTT
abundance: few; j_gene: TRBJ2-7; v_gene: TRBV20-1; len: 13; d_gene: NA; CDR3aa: CSARLRVGYEQYF; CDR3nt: TGCAGTGCTAGGTTAAGAGTGGGCTACGAGCAGTACTTC
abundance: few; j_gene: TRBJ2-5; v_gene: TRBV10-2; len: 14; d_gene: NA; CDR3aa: CASRVGAVQETQYF; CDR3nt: TGCGCCAGCAGGGTAGGGGCGGTCCAAGAGACCCAGTACTTC
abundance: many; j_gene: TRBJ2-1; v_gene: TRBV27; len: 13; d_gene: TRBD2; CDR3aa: CASMGLHGDEQFF; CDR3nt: TGTGCCAGCATGGGACTACACGGAGATGAGCAGTTCTTC
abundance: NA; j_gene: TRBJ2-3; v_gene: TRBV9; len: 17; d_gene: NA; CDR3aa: CASSVEAGGTGTDTQYF; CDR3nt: TGTGCCAGCAGCGTAGAGGCTGGCGGGACGGGCACAGATACGCAGTATTTT
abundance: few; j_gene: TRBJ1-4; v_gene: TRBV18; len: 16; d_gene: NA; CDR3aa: CASSPLVSVPNEKLFF; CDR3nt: TGTGCCAGCTCACCCCTGGTCTCAGTGCCTAATGAAAAACTGTTTTTT
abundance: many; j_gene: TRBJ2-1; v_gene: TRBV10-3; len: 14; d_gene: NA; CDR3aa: CAISESTGGNEQFF; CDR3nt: TGTGCCATCAGTGAGTCTACGGGCGGCAATGAGCAGTTCTTC
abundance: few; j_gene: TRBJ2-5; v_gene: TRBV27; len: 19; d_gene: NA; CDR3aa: CASSLSRSRDERYQETQYF; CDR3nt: TGTGCCAGCAGTTTATCCCGTTCCCGGGACGAAAGATACCAAGAGACCCAGTACTTC
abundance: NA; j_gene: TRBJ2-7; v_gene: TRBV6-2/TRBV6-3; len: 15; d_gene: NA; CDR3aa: CASSHPGNNYYEQYF; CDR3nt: TGTGCCAGCAGCCACCCGGGGAACAACTACTACGAGCAGTACTTC